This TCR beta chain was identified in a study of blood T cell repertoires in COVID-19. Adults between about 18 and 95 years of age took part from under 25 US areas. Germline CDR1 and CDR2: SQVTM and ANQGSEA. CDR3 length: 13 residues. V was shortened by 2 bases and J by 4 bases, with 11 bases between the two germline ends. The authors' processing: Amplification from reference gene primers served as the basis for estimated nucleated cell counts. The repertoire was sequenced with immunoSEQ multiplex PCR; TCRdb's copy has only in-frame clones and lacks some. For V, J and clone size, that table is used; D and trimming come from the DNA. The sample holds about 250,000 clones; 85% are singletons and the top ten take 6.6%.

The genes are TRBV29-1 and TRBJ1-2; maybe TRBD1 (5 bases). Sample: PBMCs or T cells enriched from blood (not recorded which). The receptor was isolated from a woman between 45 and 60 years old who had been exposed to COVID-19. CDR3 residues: CSVEPQGTYGYTF. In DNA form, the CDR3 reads TGCAGCGTTGAACCCCAGGGCACCTATGGCTACACCTTC.